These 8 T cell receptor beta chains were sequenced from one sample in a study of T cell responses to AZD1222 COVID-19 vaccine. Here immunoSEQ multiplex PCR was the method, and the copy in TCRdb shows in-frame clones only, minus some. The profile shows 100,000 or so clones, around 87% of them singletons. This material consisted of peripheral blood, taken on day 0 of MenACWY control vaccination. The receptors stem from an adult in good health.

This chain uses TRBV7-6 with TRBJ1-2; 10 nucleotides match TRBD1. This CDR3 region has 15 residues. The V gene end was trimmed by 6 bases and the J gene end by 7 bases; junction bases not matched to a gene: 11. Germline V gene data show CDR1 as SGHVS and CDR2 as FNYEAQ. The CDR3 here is CASSSAGTGAGGYTF. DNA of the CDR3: TGTGCCAGCAGTTCAGCCGGGACAGGGGCTGGTGGCTACACCTTC.

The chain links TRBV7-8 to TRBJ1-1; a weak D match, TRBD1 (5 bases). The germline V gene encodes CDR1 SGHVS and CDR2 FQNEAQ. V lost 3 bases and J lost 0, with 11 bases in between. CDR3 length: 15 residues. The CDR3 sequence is CASSFGTSMNTEAFF. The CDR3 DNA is TGTGCCAGCAGCTTCGGGACCTCAATGAACACTGAAGCTTTCTTT.

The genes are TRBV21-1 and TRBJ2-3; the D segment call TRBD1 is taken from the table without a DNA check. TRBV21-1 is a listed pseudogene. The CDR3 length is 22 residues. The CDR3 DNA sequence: TGTGCCAGCAGCTCCCCCGGTCACGGACAGGGGGCATGTTTAGTCATCACAGATACGCAGTATTTT. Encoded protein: CASSSPGHGQGACLVITDTQYF.

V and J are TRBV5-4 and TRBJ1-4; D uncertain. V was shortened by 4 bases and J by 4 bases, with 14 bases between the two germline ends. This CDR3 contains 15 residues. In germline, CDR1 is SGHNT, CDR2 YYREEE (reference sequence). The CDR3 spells CASSLSTARNEKLFF. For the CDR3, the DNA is TGTGCCAGCAGCCTATCGACGGCCCGTAATGAAAAACTGTTTTTT.

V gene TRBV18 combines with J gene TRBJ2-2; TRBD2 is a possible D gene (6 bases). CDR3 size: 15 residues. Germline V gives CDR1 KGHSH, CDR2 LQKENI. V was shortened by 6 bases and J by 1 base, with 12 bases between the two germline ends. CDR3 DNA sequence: TGTGCCAGCTCCCTAACCGGGGGGAACACCGGGGAGCTGTTTTTT. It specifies CASSLTGGNTGELFF. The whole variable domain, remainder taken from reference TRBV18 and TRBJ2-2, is NAGVMQNPRHLVRRRGQEARLRCSPMKGHSHVYWYRQLPEEGLKFMVYLQKENIIDESGMPKERFSAEFPKEGPSILRIQQVVRGDSAAYFCASSLTGGNTGELFFGEGSRLTVL.

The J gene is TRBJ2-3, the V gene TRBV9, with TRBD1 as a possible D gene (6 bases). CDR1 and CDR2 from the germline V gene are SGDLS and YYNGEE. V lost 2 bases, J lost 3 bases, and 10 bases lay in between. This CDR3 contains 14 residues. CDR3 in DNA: TGTGCCAGCAGCGTGGCAGGGACAACAGATACGCAGTATTTT. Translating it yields CASSVAGTTDTQYF.

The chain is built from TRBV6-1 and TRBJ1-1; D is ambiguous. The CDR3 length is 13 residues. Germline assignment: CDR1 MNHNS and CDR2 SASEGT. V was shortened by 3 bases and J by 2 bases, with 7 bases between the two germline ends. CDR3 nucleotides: TGTGCCAGCAGTGACAGTCGCAACACTGAAGCTTTCTTT. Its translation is CASSDSRNTEAFF.

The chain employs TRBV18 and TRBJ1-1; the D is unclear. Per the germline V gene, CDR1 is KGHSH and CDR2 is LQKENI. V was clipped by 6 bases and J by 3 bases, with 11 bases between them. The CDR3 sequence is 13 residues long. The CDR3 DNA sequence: TGTGCCAGCTCTGCAGCCTCGGACACTGAAGCTTTCTTT. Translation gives CASSAASDTEAFF.